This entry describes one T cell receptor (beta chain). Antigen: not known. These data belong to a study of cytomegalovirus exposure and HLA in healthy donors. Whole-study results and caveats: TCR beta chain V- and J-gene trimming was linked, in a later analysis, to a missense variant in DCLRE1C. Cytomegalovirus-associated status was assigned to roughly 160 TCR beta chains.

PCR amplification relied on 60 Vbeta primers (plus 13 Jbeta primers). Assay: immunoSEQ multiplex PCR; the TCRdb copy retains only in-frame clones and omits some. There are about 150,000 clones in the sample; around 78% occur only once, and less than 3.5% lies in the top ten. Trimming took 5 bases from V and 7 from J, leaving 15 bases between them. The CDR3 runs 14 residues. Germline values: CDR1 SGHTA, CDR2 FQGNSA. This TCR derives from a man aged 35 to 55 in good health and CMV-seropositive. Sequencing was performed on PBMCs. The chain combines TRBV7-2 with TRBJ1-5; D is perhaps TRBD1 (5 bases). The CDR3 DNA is TGTGCCAGCAGCCCAAGGGGTGGCGGACAGCCCCAGCATTTT. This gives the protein CASSPRGGGQPQHF.